This T cell receptor (beta chain) appears in the sequencing data of a study of human T cells and chemical hapten exposure. The wider study: Application of 0.01% DPC to the upper back was done by patch test, with a reading at 6 days.

TCRdb reprocessed the RACE reads with MiXCR, giving one entry per CDR3 protein. The table records fewer than 95,000 distinct CDR3 sequences, approximately 10% of them present only once. Sample time point: patch test 2, 6 weeks after DPC sensitization. Treatment here: therapeutic diphenylcyclopropenone sensitization with weekly scalp DPC. The germline V and J ends were trimmed by 7 bases and 6 bases, with 25 bases remaining between them. This CDR3 is 18 amino acids long. J is TRBJ2-6 and V is TRBV12-3 or TRBV12-4; D possibly corresponds to TRBD2 (7 bases). The receptor was isolated from a man aged 40-49 years with alopecia areata. Some clones in this sample may be carry-over from other donors' samples. Here the sequenced sample was whole blood, taken in connection with sensitization to the hapten diphenylcyclopropenone (DPC). The CDR3 loop is CASTRSRGAGLEANVLTF. The CDR3 DNA reads TGTGCCAGCACCCGATCACGGGGGGCCGGTTTGGAGGCCAACGTCCTGACTTTC.